The rows below give T cell receptor beta chains drawn from one sample of a study of blood T cells in healthy people across ages. Using its own MiXCR run on the 5' RACE reads, TCRdb lists one record per CDR3 protein. The table lists about 640,000 distinct CDR3 sequences, roughly 53% of them singletons. Input material: blood. The receptors shown here come from a man in his sixties in good health. Each CDR3 is given with its conserved first and last residue. The order of the fields is clone size, J gene, D gene, V gene, CDR3 protein, CDR3 DNA. The D gene is left open where the match is weak. Size values are once, few and many counts, or a class for expanded clones, and some rows have none.

clone size: NA
J gene: TRBJ1-2
D gene: NA
V gene: TRBV20-1
CDR3 protein: CSARTGIAYGYTF
CDR3 DNA: TGCAGTGCTAGGACCGGGATCGCCTATGGCTACACCTTC

clone size: NA
J gene: TRBJ2-2
D gene: TRBD2
V gene: TRBV29-1
CDR3 protein: CSVEAESGGTGELFF
CDR3 DNA: TGCAGCGTTGAAGCGGAAAGCGGGGGGACCGGGGAGCTGTTTTTT

clone size: few
J gene: TRBJ1-5
D gene: TRBD1
V gene: TRBV20-1
CDR3 protein: CSASDRAFNQPQHF
CDR3 DNA: TGCAGTGCTTCGGACAGGGCTTTCAATCAGCCCCAGCATTTT

clone size: NA
J gene: TRBJ2-5
D gene: NA
V gene: TRBV9
CDR3 protein: CTSSVDGTQETQYF
CDR3 DNA: TGTACCAGCAGCGTCGACGGGACCCAAGAGACCCAGTACTTC

clone size: NA
J gene: TRBJ2-5
D gene: TRBD2
V gene: TRBV29-1
CDR3 protein: CSGEAGGRDEQYF
CDR3 DNA: TGCAGCGGTGAAGCGGGGGGGCGGGATGAGCAGTACTTC

clone size: NA
J gene: TRBJ2-1
D gene: TRBD1
V gene: TRBV7-2
CDR3 protein: CASSLGTENNEQFF
CDR3 DNA: TGTGCCAGCAGCTTGGGGACAGAAAACAATGAGCAGTTCTTC

clone size: once
J gene: TRBJ2-3
D gene: NA
V gene: TRBV13
CDR3 protein: CAGSLYDTGITDTQYF
CDR3 DNA: TGTGCCGGCAGCTTATATGATACGGGGATCACAGATACGCAGTATTTT

clone size: NA
J gene: TRBJ1-1
D gene: TRBD1
V gene: TRBV29-1
CDR3 protein: CSVEAGTGGNEAFF
CDR3 DNA: TGCAGCGTTGAAGCCGGGACAGGGGGCAATGAAGCTTTCTTT

clone size: NA
J gene: TRBJ2-7
D gene: NA
V gene: TRBV7-2
CDR3 protein: CASSSGLGGYYEQYF
CDR3 DNA: TGTGCCAGCAGCTCCGGACTAGGGGGGTACTACGAGCAGTACTTC

clone size: NA
J gene: TRBJ2-7
D gene: TRBD2
V gene: TRBV5-1
CDR3 protein: CASSLVSGGYNEQYF
CDR3 DNA: TGCGCCAGCAGCTTGGTTAGCGGGGGTTACAATGAGCAGTACTTC

clone size: once
J gene: TRBJ2-3
D gene: NA
V gene: TRBV6-1
CDR3 protein: CASSRSNLGDTQYF
CDR3 DNA: TGTGCCAGCAGCCGAAGCAACCTCGGGGATACGCAGTATTTT

clone size: many
J gene: TRBJ2-5
D gene: NA
V gene: TRBV7-7
CDR3 protein: CASSRLGGRQETQYF
CDR3 DNA: TGTGCCAGCAGCCGATTGGGGGGGCGACAAGAGACCCAGTACTTC

clone size: few
J gene: TRBJ2-1
D gene: NA
V gene: TRBV9
CDR3 protein: CASSATSSTGNEQFF
CDR3 DNA: TGTGCCAGCAGCGCTACTAGTTCGACGGGAAATGAGCAGTTCTTC

clone size: once
J gene: TRBJ2-1
D gene: NA
V gene: TRBV24-1
CDR3 protein: CATQTDLNNEQFF
CDR3 DNA: TGTGCCACCCAAACAGACCTGAACAATGAGCAGTTCTTC

clone size: NA
J gene: TRBJ2-4
D gene: TRBD1
V gene: TRBV5-6
CDR3 protein: CASSFDRVGVNIQYF
CDR3 DNA: TGTGCCAGCAGCTTCGACAGGGTCGGGGTTAACATTCAGTACTTC

clone size: NA
J gene: TRBJ2-5
D gene: NA
V gene: TRBV6-2/TRBV6-3
CDR3 protein: CASSYEPHGDRETQYF
CDR3 DNA: TGTGCCAGCAGTTACGAGCCCCACGGGGATAGGGAGACCCAGTACTTC

clone size: NA
J gene: TRBJ2-2
D gene: NA
V gene: TRBV7-2
CDR3 protein: CASREGVITGKLFF
CDR3 DNA: TGTGCCAGCAGGGAAGGAGTCATCACCGGGAAGCTGTTTTTT

clone size: NA
J gene: TRBJ2-1
D gene: TRBD1
V gene: TRBV9
CDR3 protein: CASSLTGGVGNEQFF
CDR3 DNA: TGTGCCAGCAGCCTCACAGGGGGCGTGGGCAATGAGCAGTTCTTC

clone size: few
J gene: TRBJ1-2
D gene: TRBD1
V gene: TRBV9
CDR3 protein: CASSARDRDRYGYTF
CDR3 DNA: TGTGCCAGCAGCGCCCGGGACAGGGATCGCTATGGCTACACCTTC

clone size: few
J gene: TRBJ2-7
D gene: NA
V gene: TRBV12-3/TRBV12-4
CDR3 protein: CASSLWPESYEQYF
CDR3 DNA: TGTGCCAGCAGTTTATGGCCGGAGAGCTACGAGCAGTACTTC

clone size: few
J gene: TRBJ2-6
D gene: NA
V gene: TRBV5-1
CDR3 protein: CASSLASARRGANVLTF
CDR3 DNA: TGCGCCAGCAGCTTGGCGAGCGCCAGGAGAGGGGCCAACGTCCTGACTTTC

clone size: NA
J gene: TRBJ2-5
D gene: TRBD2
V gene: TRBV20-1
CDR3 protein: CSAVTSGGSQETQYF
CDR3 DNA: TGCAGTGCTGTGACTAGCGGGGGGAGCCAAGAGACCCAGTACTTC

clone size: NA
J gene: TRBJ2-7
D gene: TRBD2
V gene: TRBV11-1
CDR3 protein: CASSLAPGTSGGRTSIYEQYF
CDR3 DNA: TGTGCCAGCAGCTTAGCGCCCGGGACTAGCGGGGGACGAACCTCTATCTACGAGCAGTACTTC

clone size: few
J gene: TRBJ1-1
D gene: NA
V gene: TRBV7-2
CDR3 protein: CASSFFMNTGTEAFF
CDR3 DNA: TGTGCCAGCAGCTTCTTTATGAATACGGGCACTGAAGCTTTCTTT